This T cell receptor (beta chain) was recovered during a study of cytomegalovirus exposure and HLA in healthy donors. Study-wide points: The study listed approximately 170 cytomegalovirus-associated TCR beta chains. Trimming of TCR beta V- and J-genes showed a link, identified in a later analysis, to a missense DCLRE1C variant.

13 Jbeta primers and 60 Vbeta primers were used for the PCR. The protocol was immunoSEQ multiplex PCR, while the TCRdb copy is restricted to in-frame clones and leaves out a portion. The sample comprises some 140,000 clones, 70% to 80% of which are singletons, and 4% rests with the top ten. With 2 bases removed from V and 4 bases from J, the gap between germline ends came to 8 bases. The germline V gene has CDR1 MNHEY and CDR2 SVGAGI. The CDR3 covers 14 residues. This clone was seen once. Its target is not known. This clonotype was obtained from a woman between 40 and 50 years old in good health and CMV-seronegative. Sequencing was carried out using PBMCs. This chain joins TRBV6-5 and TRBJ2-2; maybe TRBD2 (6 bases). CDR3 amino acids: CASSYTSPTGELFF. CDR3 in DNA: TGTGCCAGCAGTTACACTAGCCCCACCGGGGAGCTGTTTTTT.